This T cell receptor (beta chain) was sequenced for a study of beta chain features in type 1 diabetes. About this clone: The antigen is not known.

Germline lookup yields CDR1 LGHNA and CDR2 YNFKEQ. Trimming cost V 0 bases and J 4 bases, with 9 bases left between them. The CDR3 spans 15 residues. Purity exceeded 98% in all sorted populations. All of the isolated RNA was reverse transcribed, so expressed TCRB transcripts were sequenced. The average read count of naive, central memory and regulatory T cell samples was some 3.8 million. Profiled with immunoSEQ multiplex PCR; TCRdb holds only in-frame clones, not every one. The profile covers roughly 700,000 clones, with around 15% appearing a single time and roughly 0.022% taken by the ten largest. Broader study findings: All four CD4+ subsets of Type 1 diabetes patients contained TCRB CDR3s that were moderately but significantly shorter. Researchers caution that PCR might favor shorter templates, equally among patients and controls. Overrepresentation of cells with high TCR expression could result from cDNA sequencing.

The receptor comes from a man aged 18 to 30 with type 1 diabetes. The sequencing input was naive CD4+ T cells from blood. V and J are TRBV4-2 and TRBJ1-4; D unclear. CDR3 amino acids: CASSQDEAGNEKLFF. The CDR3 DNA sequence: TGTGCCAGCAGCCAAGATGAGGCTGGTAATGAAAAACTGTTTTTT.